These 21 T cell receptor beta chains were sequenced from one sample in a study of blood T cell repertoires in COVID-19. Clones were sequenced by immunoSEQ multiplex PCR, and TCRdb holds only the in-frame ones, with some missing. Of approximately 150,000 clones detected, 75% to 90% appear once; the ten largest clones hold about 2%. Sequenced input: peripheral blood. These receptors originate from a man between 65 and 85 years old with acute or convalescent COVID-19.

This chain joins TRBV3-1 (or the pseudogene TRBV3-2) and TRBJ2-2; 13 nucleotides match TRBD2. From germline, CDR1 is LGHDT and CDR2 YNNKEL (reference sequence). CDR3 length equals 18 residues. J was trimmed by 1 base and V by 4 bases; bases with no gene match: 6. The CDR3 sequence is CASSPLLAGGRNTGELFF. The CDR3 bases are TGTGCCAGCAGCCCACTACTAGCGGGAGGGCGGAACACCGGGGAGCTGTTTTTT.

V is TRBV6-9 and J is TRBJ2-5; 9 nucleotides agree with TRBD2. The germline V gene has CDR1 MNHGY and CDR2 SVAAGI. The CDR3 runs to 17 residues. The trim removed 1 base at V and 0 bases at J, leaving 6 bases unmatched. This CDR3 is CASSYLTSGGHQETQYF. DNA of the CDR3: TGTGCCAGCAGTTATTTGACTAGCGGCGGCCACCAAGAGACCCAGTACTTC.

The CDR3 DNA follows: TGCGCCAGCAGCTTAGAGGGCAGGAGAGTGATCTTCTTT. As protein: CASSLEGRRVIFF. The chain uses TRBV5-1 and TRBJ1-1; no reliable D call. The CDR3 is 13 amino acids. Deletions cut 2 bases from V and 14 bases from J, with 19 bases between. CDR1 SGHRS and CDR2 YFSETQ come from the germline V gene. Full variable domain (outside the CDR3, taken from reference TRBV5-1 and TRBJ1-1): KAGVTQTPRYLIKTRGQQVTLSCSPISGHRSVSWYQQTPGQGLQFLFEYFSETQRNKGNFPGRFSGRQFSNSRSEMNVSTLELGDSALYLCASSLEGRRVIFFGQGTRLTVV.

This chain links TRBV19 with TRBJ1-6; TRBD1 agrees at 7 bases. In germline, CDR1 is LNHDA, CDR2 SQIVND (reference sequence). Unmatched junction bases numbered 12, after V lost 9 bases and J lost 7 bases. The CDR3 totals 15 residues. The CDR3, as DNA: TGTGCCAGCAGAAGTCAAACAGGGGAGAATTCACCCCTCCACTTT. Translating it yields CASRSQTGENSPLHF.

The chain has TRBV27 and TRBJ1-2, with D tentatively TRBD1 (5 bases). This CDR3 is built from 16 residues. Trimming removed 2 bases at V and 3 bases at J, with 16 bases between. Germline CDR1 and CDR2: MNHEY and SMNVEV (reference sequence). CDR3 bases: TGTGCCAGCAGTTTAGGAGGGAAGGGGCTTGACTATGGCTACACCTTC. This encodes CASSLGGKGLDYGYTF.

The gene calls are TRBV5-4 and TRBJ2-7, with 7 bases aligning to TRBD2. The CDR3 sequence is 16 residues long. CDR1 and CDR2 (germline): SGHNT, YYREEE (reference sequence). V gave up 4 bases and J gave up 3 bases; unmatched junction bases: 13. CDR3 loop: CASSQTVTSANYEQYF. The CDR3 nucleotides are TGTGCCAGCAGCCAGACCGTAACTAGCGCGAACTACGAGCAGTACTTC.

The CDR3, as DNA: TGTGCCAGCACTCCTGGGGGGATACCCTACGAGCAGTACTTC. Amino acids: CASTPGGIPYEQYF. The chain has TRBV7-2 and TRBJ2-7; D possibly corresponds to TRBD2 (6 bases). The germline V gene has CDR1 SGHTA and CDR2 FQGNSA. The CDR3 contains 14 residues. Between the trimmed V and J ends, which lost 7 bases and 2 bases, there was a span of 15 bases.

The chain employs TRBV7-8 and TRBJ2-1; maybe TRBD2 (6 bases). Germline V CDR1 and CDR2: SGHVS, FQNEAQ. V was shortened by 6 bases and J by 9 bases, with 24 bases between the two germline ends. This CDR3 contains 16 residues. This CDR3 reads CASRPYTPTRGGEQFF. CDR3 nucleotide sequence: TGTGCCAGCAGGCCTTATACCCCTACGCGGGGAGGTGAGCAGTTCTTC.

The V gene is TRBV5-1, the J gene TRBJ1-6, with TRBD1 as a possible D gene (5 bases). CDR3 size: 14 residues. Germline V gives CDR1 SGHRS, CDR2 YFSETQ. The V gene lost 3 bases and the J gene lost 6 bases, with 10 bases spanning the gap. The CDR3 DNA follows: TGCGCCAGCAGCTCGTCACAGGTTAATTCACCCCTCCACTTT. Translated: CASSSSQVNSPLHF.

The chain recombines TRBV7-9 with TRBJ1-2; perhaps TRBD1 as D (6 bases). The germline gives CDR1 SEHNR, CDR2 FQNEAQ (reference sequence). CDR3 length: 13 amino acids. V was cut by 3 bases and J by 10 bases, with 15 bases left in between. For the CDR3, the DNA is TGTGCCAGCAGCTTCACGGCAGGGGCCAACTACACCTTC. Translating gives CASSFTAGANYTF. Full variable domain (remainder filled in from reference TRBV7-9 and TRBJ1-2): DTGVSQNPRHKITKRGQNVTFRCDPISEHNRLYWYRQTLGQGPEFLTYFQNEAQLEKSRLLSDRFSAERPKGSFSTLEIQRTEQGDSAMYLCASSFTAGANYTFGSGTRLTVV.

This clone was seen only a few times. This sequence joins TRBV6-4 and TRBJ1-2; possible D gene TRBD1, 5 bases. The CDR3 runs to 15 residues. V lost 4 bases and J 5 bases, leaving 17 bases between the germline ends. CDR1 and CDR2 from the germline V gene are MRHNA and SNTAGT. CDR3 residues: CASSASGRGEYGYTF. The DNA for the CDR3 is TGTGCCAGCAGTGCCTCGGGTAGGGGCGAGTATGGCTACACCTTC.

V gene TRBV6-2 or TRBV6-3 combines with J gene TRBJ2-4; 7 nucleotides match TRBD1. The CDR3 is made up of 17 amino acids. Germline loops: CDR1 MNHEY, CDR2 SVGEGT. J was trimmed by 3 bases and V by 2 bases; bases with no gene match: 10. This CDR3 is CASSYADRSSLKNIQYF. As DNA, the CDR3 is TGTGCCAGCAGTTACGCGGACAGGAGTTCCCTCAAAAACATTCAGTACTTC.

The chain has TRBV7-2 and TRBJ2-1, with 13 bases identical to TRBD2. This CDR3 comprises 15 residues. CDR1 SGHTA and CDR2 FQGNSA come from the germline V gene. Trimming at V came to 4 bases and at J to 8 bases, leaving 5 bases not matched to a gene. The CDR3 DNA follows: TGTGCCAGCAGCTCCGGGACTAGCGGGGTTCATGAGCAGTTCTTC. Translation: CASSSGTSGVHEQFF.

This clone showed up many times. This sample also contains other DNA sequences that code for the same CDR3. CDR3 loop: CASSEGEGGNEKLFF. CDR3 nucleotide sequence: TGTGCCAGCAGTGAAGGTGAAGGGGGCAATGAAAAACTGTTTTTT. The rearrangement uses TRBV6-1 and TRBJ1-4, with 7 bases matching TRBD1. The CDR3 loop spans 15 amino acids. Germline V lookup: CDR1 MNHNS, CDR2 SASEGT. Trimming took 1 base from V and 5 from J; bases not matched to a gene: 4.

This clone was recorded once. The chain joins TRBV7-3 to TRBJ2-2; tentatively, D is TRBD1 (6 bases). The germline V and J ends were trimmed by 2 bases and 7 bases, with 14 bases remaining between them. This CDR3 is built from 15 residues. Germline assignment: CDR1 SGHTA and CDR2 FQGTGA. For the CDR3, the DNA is TGTGCCAGCAGCTTATTCTACAGGGTCCTCGGGGAGCTGTTTTTT. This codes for CASSLFYRVLGELFF.

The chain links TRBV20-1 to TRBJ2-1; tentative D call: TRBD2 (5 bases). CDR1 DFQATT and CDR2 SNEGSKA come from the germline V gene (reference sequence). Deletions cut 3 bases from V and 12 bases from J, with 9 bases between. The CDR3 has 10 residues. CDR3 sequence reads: CSASSEGQFF. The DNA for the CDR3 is TGCAGTGCTAGTAGCGAGGGGCAGTTCTTC.

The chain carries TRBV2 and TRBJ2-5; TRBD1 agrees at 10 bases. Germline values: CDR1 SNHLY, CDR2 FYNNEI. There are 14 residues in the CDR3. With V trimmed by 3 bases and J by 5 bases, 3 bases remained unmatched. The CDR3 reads CASSDQTGGETQYF. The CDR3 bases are TGTGCCAGCAGTGATCAGACAGGGGGCGAGACCCAGTACTTC.

Here the CDR3 reads CASSPPVLAGVGYGEQYF. The CDR3 DNA reads as TGCGCCAGCAGCCCCCCCGTCCTAGCGGGAGTGGGCTATGGCGAGCAGTACTTC. The chain combines TRBV5-1 with TRBJ2-7, with 10 bases identical to TRBD2. The CDR3 runs 18 residues. CDR1 SGHRS and CDR2 YFSETQ come from the germline V gene. Trimming cost V 4 bases and J 6 bases; bases outside gene matches: 19.

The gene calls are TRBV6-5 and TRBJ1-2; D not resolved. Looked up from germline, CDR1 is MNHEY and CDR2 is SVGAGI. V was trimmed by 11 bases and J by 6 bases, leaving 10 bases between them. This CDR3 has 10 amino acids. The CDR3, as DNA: TGTGCCTCGTCGGGGAATGGCTACACCTTC. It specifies CASSGNGYTF.

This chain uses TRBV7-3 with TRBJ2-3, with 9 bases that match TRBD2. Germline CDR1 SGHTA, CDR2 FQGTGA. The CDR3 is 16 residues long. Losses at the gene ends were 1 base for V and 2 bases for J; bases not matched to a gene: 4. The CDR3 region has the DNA TGTGCCAGCAGCTTAAGAGCGGGAGGTAACACAGATACGCAGTATTTT. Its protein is CASSLRAGGNTDTQYF. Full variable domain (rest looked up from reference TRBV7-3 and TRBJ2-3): GAGVSQTPSNKVTEKGKYVELRCDPISGHTALYWYRQSLGQGPEFLIYFQGTGAADDSGLPNDRFFAVRPEGSVSTLKIQRTERGDSAVYLCASSLRAGGNTDTQYFGPGTRLTVL.

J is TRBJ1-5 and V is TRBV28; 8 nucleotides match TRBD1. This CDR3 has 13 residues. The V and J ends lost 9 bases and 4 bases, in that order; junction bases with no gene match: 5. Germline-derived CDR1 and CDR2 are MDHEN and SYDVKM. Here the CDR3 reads CASGTGPNQPQHF. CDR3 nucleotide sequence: TGTGCCAGTGGGACAGGCCCTAATCAGCCCCAGCATTTT.